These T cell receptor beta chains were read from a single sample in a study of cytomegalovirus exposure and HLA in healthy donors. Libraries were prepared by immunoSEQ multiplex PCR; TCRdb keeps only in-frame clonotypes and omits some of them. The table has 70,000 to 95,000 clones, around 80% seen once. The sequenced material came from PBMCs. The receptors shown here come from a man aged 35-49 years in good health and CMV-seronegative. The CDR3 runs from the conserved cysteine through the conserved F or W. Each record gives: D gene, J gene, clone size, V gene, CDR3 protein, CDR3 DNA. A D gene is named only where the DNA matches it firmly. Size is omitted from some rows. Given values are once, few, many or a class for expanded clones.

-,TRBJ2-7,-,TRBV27,CASSSQGQEQYF,TGTGCCAGCAGTTCTCAGGGGCAAGAGCAGTACTTC
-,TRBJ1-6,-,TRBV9,CASSAMGGNSPLHF,TGTGCCAGCAGCGCGATGGGGGGAAATTCACCCCTCCACTTT
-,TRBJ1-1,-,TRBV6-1,CASSEAIWLVNTEAFF,TGTGCCAGCAGTGAAGCTATTTGGTTAGTGAACACTGAAGCTTTCTTT
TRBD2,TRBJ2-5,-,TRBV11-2,CASSFGTSGGLQETQYF,TGTGCCAGCAGCTTCGGGACTAGCGGGGGTTTACAAGAGACCCAGTACTTC
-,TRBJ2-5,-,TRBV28,CASSPGGARETQYF,TGTGCCAGCAGCCCCGGAGGGGCACGGGAGACCCAGTACTTC
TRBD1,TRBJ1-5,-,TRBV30,CAWGTGGSNQPQHF,TGTGCCTGGGGGACAGGTGGGAGCAATCAGCCCCAGCATTTT
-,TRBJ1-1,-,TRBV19,CASSLRGLNTEAFF,TGTGCCAGTAGCCTCAGGGGCCTGAACACTGAAGCTTTCTTT
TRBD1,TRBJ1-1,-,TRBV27,CASSSDRGMNTEAFF,TGTGCCAGCAGTTCGGACAGGGGCATGAACACTGAAGCTTTCTTT
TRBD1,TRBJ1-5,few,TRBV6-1,CASSAQGAQPQHF,TGTGCCAGCTCAGCTCAGGGGGCTCAGCCCCAGCATTTT
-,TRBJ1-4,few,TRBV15,CATSRDRGAEKLFF,TGTGCCACCAGCAGAGATCGTGGGGCAGAAAAACTGTTTTTT
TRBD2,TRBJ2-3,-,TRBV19,CASSIETSGGARDTQYF,TGTGCCAGTAGTATAGAAACTAGCGGGGGGGCCAGGGATACGCAGTATTTT
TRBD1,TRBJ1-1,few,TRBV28,CASSGQGPMNTEAFF,TGTGCCAGCAGTGGACAGGGACCCATGAACACTGAAGCTTTCTTT
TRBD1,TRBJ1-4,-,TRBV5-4,CASSLAQGANEKLFF,TGTGCCAGCAGCTTGGCCCAGGGGGCTAATGAAAAACTGTTTTTT
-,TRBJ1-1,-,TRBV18,CASSPRNTEAFF,TGTGCCAGCTCACCTCGTAACACTGAAGCTTTCTTT
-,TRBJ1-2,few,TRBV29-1,CSAPGINYGYTF,TGCAGCGCCCCCGGGATCAACTATGGCTACACCTTC
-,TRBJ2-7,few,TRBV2,CASSEPWTDEQYF,TGTGCCAGCAGTGAACCCTGGACAGACGAGCAGTACTTC
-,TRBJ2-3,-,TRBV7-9,CASSLVRTDTQYF,TGTGCCAGCAGCTTAGTGAGAACAGATACGCAGTATTTT
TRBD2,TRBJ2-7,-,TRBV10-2,CASSESPGGSYEQYF,TGCGCCAGCAGTGAGTCGCCGGGAGGATCCTACGAGCAGTACTTC
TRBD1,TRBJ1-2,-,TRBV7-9,CATTGTGFKWGYTF,TGTGCCACTACCGGGACAGGCTTCAAGTGGGGCTACACCTTC
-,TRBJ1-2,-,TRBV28,CASSLLQPKTNYGYTF,TGTGCCAGCAGTTTGCTACAGCCCAAAACTAACTATGGCTACACCTTC
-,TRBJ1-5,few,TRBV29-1,CSVGASNQPQHF,TGCAGCGTTGGGGCGAGCAATCAGCCCCAGCATTTT
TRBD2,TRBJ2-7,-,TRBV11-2,CASSLQSPILAGGLHEQYF,TGTGCCAGCAGCTTACAAAGCCCCATACTAGCGGGGGGGCTCCACGAGCAGTACTTC
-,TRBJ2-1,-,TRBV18,CASSPLSYEQFF,TGTGCCAGCTCACCATTAAGCTATGAGCAGTTCTTC
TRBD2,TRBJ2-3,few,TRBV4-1,CASSQRGLAGNTDTQYF,TGCGCCAGCAGCCAGAGGGGACTAGCGGGAAACACAGATACGCAGTATTTT
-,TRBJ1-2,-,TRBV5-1,CASSSGLEGYTF,TGCGCCAGCAGCTCGGGTTTAGAGGGCTACACCTTC
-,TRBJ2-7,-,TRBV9,CASSVAGYEQYF,TGTGCCAGCAGCGTTGCGGGCTACGAGCAGTACTTC
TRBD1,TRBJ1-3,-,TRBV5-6,CASSLGTGWSGNTIYF,TGTGCCAGCAGCCTAGGGACAGGGTGGTCTGGAAACACCATATATTTT
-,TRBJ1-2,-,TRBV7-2,CASSLVGRPYGYTF,TGTGCCAGCAGCTTAGTGGGCAGACCCTATGGCTACACCTTC
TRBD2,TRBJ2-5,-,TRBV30,CAWSVGRTSGEWETQYF,TGTGCCTGGAGTGTCGGACGGACTAGCGGGGAATGGGAGACCCAGTACTTC
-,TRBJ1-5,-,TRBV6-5,CASSRQNHNQPQHF,TGTGCCAGCAGTCGACAGAATCACAATCAGCCCCAGCATTTT